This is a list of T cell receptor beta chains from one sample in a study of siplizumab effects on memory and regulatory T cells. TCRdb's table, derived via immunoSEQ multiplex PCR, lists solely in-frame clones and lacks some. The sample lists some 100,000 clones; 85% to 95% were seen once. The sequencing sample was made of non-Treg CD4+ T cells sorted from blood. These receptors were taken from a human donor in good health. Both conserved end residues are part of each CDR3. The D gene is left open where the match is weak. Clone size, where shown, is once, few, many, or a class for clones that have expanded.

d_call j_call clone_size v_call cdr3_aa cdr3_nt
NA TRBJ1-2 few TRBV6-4 CASSDYYGAFYGYTF TGTGCCAGCAGTGACTACTATGGGGCCTTCTATGGCTACACCTTC
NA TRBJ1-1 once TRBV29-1 CSVEFSGGEAFF TGCAGCGTTGAGTTTAGCGGCGGTGAAGCTTTCTTT
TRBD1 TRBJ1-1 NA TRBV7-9 CASSLGTGGITEAFF TGTGCCAGCAGCCTTGGGACAGGGGGTATCACTGAAGCTTTCTTT
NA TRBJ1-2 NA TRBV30 CAWTRGQGRYTF TGTGCCTGGACCAGGGGTCAGGGGCGTTACACCTTC
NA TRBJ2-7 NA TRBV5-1 CASKASSYEQYF TGCGCCAGCAAGGCTAGTTCTTACGAGCAGTACTTC
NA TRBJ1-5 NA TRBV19 CASLPGQYSNQPQHF TGTGCCAGTCTTCCCGGGCAGTATAGCAATCAGCCCCAGCATTTT
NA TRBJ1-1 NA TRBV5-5 CASSFRWQMNTEAFF TGTGCCAGCAGCTTCAGGTGGCAGATGAACACTGAAGCTTTCTTT
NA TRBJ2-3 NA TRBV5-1 CASSLDGHGGNTQYF TGCGCCAGCAGCTTGGACGGTCACGGCGGTAATACGCAGTATTTT
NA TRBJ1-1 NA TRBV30 CAWSVWTEAFF TGTGCCTGGAGTGTGTGGACTGAAGCTTTCTTT
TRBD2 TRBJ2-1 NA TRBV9 CASSVGGTSGYNEQFF TGTGCCAGCAGCGTAGGCGGTACTAGCGGGTACAATGAGCAGTTCTTC
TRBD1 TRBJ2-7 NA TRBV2 CAINARDRGHEQYF TGTGCCATCAACGCTCGGGACAGGGGCCACGAGCAGTACTTC
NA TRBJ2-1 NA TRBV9 CASSVVVGSYNEQFF TGTGCCAGCAGCGTAGTAGTGGGCTCCTACAATGAGCAGTTCTTC
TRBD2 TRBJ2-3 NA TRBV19 CASSEREGIDTQYF TGTGCCAGTAGTGAACGGGAGGGAATAGATACGCAGTATTTT
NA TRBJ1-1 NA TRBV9 CASSVGRDTEAFF TGTGCCAGCAGCGTAGGGAGGGACACTGAAGCTTTCTTT
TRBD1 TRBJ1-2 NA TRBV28 CASSFGQGLGYGYTF TGTGCCAGCAGTTTTGGACAGGGGTTAGGGTATGGCTACACCTTC
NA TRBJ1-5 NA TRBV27 CASRSNQPQHF TGTGCCAGCAGGTCTAATCAGCCCCAGCATTTT
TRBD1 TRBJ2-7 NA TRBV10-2 CASSIPGGEQYF TGCGCCAGCAGCATACCAGGGGGAGAGCAGTACTTC
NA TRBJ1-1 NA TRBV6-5 CASSLQAVNTEAFF TGTGCCAGCAGTTTACAGGCGGTGAACACTGAAGCTTTCTTT
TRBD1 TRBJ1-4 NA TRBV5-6 CASSSPGQGSNEKLFF TGTGCCAGCAGCTCTCCGGGACAGGGCTCTAATGAAAAACTGTTTTTT
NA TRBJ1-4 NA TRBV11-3 CASSLDKSHPTNEKLFF TGTGCCAGCAGCTTAGATAAGTCCCATCCAACTAATGAAAAACTGTTTTTT
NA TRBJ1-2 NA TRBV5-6 CASSFIEIGSGKFFTGYTF TGTGCCAGCAGCTTTATAGAAATTGGGTCAGGGAAGTTTTTTACTGGCTACACCTTC
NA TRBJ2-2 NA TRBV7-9 CASSKQGAGELFF TGTGCCAGCAGCAAACAGGGCGCCGGGGAGCTGTTTTTT
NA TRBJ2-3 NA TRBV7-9 CASSLEVIGGRADTQYF TGTGCCAGCAGCTTAGAAGTGATCGGGGGAAGGGCAGATACGCAGTATTTT
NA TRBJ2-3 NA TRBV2 CASSDSGPVPMQYF TGTGCCAGCAGTGACTCGGGACCCGTGCCCATGCAGTATTTT
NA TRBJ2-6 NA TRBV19 CASSIKSPGNSGANVLTF TGTGCCAGTAGTATAAAGAGTCCGGGAAACTCTGGGGCCAACGTCCTGACTTTC
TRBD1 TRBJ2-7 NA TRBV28 CASSIRQGALVYEQYF TGTGCCAGCAGTATTCGACAGGGGGCGTTGGTCTACGAGCAGTACTTC
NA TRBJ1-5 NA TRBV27 CASKGGIYSNQPQHF TGTGCCAGCAAGGGAGGAATCTATAGCAATCAGCCCCAGCATTTT
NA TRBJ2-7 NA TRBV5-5 CASSIWDQFYEQYF TGTGCCAGCAGCATCTGGGACCAATTCTACGAGCAGTACTTC
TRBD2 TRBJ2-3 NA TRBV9 CASSVSGRTDTQYF TGTGCCAGCAGCGTTAGCGGGAGAACAGATACGCAGTATTTT
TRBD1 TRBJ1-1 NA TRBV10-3 CAIRSPHRGRTEAFF TGTGCCATCAGGTCTCCCCACAGGGGAAGGACTGAAGCTTTCTTT
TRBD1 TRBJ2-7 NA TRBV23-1 CASSPATGGKYEQYF TGCGCCAGCAGTCCAGCGACAGGGGGGAAGTACGAGCAGTACTTC
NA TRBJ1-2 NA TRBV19 CASKPSTNYGYTF TGTGCCAGTAAACCATCCACTAACTATGGCTACACCTTC
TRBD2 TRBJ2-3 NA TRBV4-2 CASSQDNQAGGADTQYF TGTGCCAGCAGCCAAGATAACCAGGCGGGGGGCGCAGATACGCAGTATTTT
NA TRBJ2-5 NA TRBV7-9 CASSLGAEETQYF TGTGCCAGCAGCTTAGGGGCCGAAGAGACCCAGTACTTC
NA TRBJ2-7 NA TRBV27 CASSPDRGLNYEQYF TGTGCCAGTTCGCCAGATCGGGGCCTTAACTACGAGCAGTACTTC